This T cell receptor (beta chain) is drawn from a study of blood T cell repertoires in COVID-19. Methods used by the authors: Reference gene primer amplification in the assay estimated nucleated cell counts. Assay used: immunoSEQ multiplex PCR; TCRdb lists only in-frame clones, some missing. V, J and clone size were drawn from that table, and D and trimming were deduced from the DNA. The sample has a few hundred thousand clones; 86% are singletons. Allocation to cohorts depended on clinical history reported by the participants. The germline CDR1 and CDR2 sequences are SGHNT and YYREEE (reference sequence). The CDR3 contains 15 residues. Trimming cost V 5 bases and J 3 bases; bases outside gene matches: 11.

The V and J genes are TRBV5-4 and TRBJ2-7; 7 bases are a match to TRBD1. This receptor was identified in a young woman who had recovered from COVID-19. Sequencing was done on a sample of PBMCs or T cells enriched from blood (not recorded which). CDR3 nucleotide sequence: TGTGCCAGCAGTATACGCCGGGACAGACACTACGAGCAGTACTTC. It is translated as CASSIRRDRHYEQYF.